This entry is about one TCR beta chain. This sample was taken from a study of blood T cell repertoires in COVID-19. As handled by the study authors: How many nucleated cells were present was estimated from reference gene primer amplification. Clones were sequenced by immunoSEQ multiplex PCR, and TCRdb holds only the in-frame ones, with some missing. That table supplies the V and J calls and clone size; D and trimming were determined from the DNA. The sample includes about 330,000 clones, approximately 88% of them seen just once. Which cohort a participant joined came from the clinical history participants gave. Sequencing was done on a sample of PBMCs or T cells enriched from blood (not recorded which). This TCR was sampled from a man aged 30-40 years who had recovered from COVID-19.

The DNA of the CDR3 is TGTGCCAGCAGGACACAAAGCGGAGCCGACGAGCAGTACTTC. This encodes CASRTQSGADEQYF. This sequence joins TRBV5-8 and TRBJ2-7; tentative D call: TRBD2 (5 bases). The CDR3 length is 14 residues. V was shortened by 5 bases and J by 5 bases, with 17 bases between the two germline ends. CDR1 is SGHTS and CDR2 is YDEGEE in the germline V gene.